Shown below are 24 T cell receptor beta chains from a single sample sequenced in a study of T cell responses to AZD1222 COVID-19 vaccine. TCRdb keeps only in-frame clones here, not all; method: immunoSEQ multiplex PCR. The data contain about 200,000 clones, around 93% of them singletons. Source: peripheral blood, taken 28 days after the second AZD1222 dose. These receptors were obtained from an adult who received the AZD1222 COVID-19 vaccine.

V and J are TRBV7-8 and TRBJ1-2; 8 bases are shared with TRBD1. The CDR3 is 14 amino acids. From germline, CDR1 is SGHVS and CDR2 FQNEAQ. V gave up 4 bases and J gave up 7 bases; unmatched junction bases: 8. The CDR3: CASSYRGRGPGYTF. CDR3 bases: TGTGCCAGCAGCTATCGCGGCAGGGGGCCTGGCTACACCTTC.

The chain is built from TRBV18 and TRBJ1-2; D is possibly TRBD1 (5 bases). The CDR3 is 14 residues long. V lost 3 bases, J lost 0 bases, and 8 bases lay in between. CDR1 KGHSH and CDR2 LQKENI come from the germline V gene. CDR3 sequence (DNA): TGTGCCAGCTCACCGGGGGTCCCTAACTATGGCTACACCTTC. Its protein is CASSPGVPNYGYTF.

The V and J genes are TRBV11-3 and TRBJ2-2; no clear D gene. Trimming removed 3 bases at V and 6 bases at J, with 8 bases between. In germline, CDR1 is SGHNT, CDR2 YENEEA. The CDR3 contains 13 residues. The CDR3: CASSFAGSGELFF. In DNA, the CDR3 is TGTGCCAGCAGCTTTGCTGGATCCGGGGAGCTGTTTTTT. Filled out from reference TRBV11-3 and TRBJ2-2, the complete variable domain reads EAGVVQSPRYKIIEKKQPVAFWCNPISGHNTLYWYLQNLGQGPELLIRYENEEAVDDSQLPKDRFSAERLKGVDSTLKIQPAELGDSAVYLCASSFAGSGELFFGEGSRLTVL.

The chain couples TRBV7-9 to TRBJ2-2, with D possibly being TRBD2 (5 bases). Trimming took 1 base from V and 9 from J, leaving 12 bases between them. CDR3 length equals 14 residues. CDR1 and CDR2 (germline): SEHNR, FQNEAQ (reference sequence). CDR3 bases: TGTGCCAGCAGCTTAGAAGGTCTAGCCTGGGAGCTGTTTTTT. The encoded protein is CASSLEGLAWELFF.

This CDR3 reads CATSDRKGTSGGGTQYF. DNA of the CDR3: TGTGCCACCAGTGACCGAAAAGGGACTAGCGGGGGCGGCACGCAGTATTTT. The chain is built from TRBV24-1 and TRBJ2-3; 14 bases are a match to TRBD2. V shed 4 bases, J shed 9 bases, and the junction held 11 bases outside the gene matches. Germline V lookup: CDR1 KGHDR, CDR2 SFDVKD. The CDR3 covers 17 residues.

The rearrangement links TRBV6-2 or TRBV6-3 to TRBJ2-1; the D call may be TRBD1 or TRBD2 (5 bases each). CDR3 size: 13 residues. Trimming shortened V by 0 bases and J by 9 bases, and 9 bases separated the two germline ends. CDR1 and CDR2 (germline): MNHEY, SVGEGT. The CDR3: CASSYSKGREQFF. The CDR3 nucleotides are TGTGCCAGCAGTTACTCGAAGGGACGTGAGCAGTTCTTC.

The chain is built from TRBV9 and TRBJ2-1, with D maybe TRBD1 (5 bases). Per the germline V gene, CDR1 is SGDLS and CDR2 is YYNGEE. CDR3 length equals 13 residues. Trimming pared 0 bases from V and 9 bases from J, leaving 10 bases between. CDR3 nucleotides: TGTGCCAGCAGCGTAGTGGGGCAGGGTGAGCAGTTCTTC. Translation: CASSVVGQGEQFF.

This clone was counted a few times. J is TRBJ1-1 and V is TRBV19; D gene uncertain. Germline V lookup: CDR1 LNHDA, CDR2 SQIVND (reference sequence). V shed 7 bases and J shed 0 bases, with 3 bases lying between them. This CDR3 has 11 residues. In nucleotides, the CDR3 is TGTGCCAGTAACCTGAACACTGAAGCTTTCTTT. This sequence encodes CASNLNTEAFF.

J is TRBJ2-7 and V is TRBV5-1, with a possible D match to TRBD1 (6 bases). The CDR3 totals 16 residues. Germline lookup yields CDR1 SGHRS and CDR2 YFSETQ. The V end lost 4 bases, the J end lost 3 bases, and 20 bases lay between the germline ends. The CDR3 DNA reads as TGCGCCAGCAGCCTGGGGGCCCCGAGGGGGTACTACGAGCAGTACTTC. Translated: CASSLGAPRGYYEQYF.

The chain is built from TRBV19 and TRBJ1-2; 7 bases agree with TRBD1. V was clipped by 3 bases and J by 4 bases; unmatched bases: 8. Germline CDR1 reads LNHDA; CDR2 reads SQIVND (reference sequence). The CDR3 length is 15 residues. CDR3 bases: TGTGCCAGTAGTATTCCAGCTGCAGGGGGCTATGGCTACACCTTC. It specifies CASSIPAAGGYGYTF.

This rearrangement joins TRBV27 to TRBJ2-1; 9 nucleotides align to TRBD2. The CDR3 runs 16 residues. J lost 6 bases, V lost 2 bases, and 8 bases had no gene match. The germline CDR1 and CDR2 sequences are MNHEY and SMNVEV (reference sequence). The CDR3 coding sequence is TGTGCCAGCAGTTTAGTTATAGCGGGGGACCGCAATGAGCAGTTCTTC. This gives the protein CASSLVIAGDRNEQFF.

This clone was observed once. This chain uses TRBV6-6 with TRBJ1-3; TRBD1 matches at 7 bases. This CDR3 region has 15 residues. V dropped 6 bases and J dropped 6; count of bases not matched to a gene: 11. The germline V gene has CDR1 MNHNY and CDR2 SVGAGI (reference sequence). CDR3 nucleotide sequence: TGTGCCAGCAGGCAACCCCCCGGGACAGAAAACACCATATATTTT. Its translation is CASRQPPGTENTIYF.

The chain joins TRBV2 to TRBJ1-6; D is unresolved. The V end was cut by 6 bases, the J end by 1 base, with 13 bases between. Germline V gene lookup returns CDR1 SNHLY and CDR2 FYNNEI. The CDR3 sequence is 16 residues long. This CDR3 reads CASSLGGTSYNSPLHF. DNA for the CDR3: TGTGCCAGCAGCCTGGGAGGTACTTCCTATAATTCACCCCTCCACTTT.

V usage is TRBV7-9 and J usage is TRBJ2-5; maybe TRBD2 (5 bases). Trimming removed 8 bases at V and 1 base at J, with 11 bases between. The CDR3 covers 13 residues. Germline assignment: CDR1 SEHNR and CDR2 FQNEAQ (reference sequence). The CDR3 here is CASGQEAQETQYF. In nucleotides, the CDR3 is TGTGCCAGCGGTCAGGAGGCCCAAGAGACCCAGTACTTC.

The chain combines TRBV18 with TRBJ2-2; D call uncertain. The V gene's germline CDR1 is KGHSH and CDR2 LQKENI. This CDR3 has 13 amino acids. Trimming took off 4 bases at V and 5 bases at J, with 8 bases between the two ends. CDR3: CASSLQRTGELFF. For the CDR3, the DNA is TGTGCCAGCTCACTTCAGAGGACCGGGGAGCTGTTTTTT.

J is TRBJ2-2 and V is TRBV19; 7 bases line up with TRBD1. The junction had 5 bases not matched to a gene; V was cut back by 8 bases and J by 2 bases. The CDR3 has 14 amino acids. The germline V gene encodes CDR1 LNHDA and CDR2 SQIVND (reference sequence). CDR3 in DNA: TGTGCCAGTTGGGACAGACTTAACACCGGGGAGCTGTTTTTT. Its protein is CASWDRLNTGELFF.

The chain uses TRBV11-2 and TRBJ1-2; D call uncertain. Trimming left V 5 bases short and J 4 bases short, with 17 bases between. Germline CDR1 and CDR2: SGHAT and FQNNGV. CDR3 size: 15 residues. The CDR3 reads CASSGVVGLGYGYTF. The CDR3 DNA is TGTGCCAGCAGCGGTGTAGTGGGGTTGGGCTATGGCTACACCTTC.

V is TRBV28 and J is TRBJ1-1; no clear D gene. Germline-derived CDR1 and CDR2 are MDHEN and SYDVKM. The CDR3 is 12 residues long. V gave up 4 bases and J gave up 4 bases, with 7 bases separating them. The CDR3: CASSSPTTEAFF. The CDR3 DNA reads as TGTGCCAGCAGTTCCCCCACCACTGAAGCTTTCTTT.

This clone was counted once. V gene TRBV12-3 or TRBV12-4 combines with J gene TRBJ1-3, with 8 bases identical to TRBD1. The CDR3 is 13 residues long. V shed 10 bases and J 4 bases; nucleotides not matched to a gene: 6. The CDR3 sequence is CATQGADGNTIYF. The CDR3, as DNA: TGTGCCACCCAGGGGGCGGACGGAAACACCATATATTTT.

CDR3 sequence: CASSPPGGGNQPQHF. The CDR3 DNA reads TGTGCCAGTAGTCCCCCCGGGGGTGGCAATCAGCCCCAGCATTTT. The chain is built from TRBV19 and TRBJ1-5; D possibly corresponds to TRBD1 (5 bases). V lost 5 bases, J lost 2 bases, and 13 bases lay in between. This CDR3 is 15 amino acids long. CDR1 is LNHDA and CDR2 is SQIVND in the germline V gene (reference sequence).

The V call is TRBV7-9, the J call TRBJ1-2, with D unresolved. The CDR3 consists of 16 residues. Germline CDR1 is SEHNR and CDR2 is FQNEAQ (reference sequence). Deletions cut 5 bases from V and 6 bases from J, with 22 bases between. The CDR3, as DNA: TGTGCCAGCAGCCTTGGCGGCTCGAACACGGCTCATGGCTACACCTTC. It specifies CASSLGGSNTAHGYTF. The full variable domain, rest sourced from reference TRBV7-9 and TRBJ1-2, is DTGVSQNPRHKITKRGQNVTFRCDPISEHNRLYWYRQTLGQGPEFLTYFQNEAQLEKSRLLSDRFSAERPKGSFSTLEIQRTEQGDSAMYLCASSLGGSNTAHGYTFGSGTRLTVV.

This CDR3 reads CASSFRSGELFF. The CDR3 DNA follows: TGTGCCAGCAGCTTCCGCAGCGGGGAGCTGTTTTTT. The chain is built from TRBV5-6 and TRBJ2-2; D gene uncertain. Trimming removed 2 bases at V and 7 bases at J, with 6 bases between. The CDR3 runs to 12 residues. The V gene's germline CDR1 is SGHDT and CDR2 YYEEEE.

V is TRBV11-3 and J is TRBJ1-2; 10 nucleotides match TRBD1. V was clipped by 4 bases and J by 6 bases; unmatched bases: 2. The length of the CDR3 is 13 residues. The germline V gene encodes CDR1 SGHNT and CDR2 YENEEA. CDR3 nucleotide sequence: TGTGCCAGCAGCTCGGACAGGGGGGATGGCTACACCTTC. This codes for CASSSDRGDGYTF.

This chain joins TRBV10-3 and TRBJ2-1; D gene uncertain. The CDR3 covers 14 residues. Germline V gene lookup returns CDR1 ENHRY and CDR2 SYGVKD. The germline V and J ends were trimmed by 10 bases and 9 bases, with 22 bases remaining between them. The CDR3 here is CATENQSGLGEQFF. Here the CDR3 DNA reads TGTGCCACCGAAAATCAGAGTGGGTTGGGTGAGCAGTTCTTC.